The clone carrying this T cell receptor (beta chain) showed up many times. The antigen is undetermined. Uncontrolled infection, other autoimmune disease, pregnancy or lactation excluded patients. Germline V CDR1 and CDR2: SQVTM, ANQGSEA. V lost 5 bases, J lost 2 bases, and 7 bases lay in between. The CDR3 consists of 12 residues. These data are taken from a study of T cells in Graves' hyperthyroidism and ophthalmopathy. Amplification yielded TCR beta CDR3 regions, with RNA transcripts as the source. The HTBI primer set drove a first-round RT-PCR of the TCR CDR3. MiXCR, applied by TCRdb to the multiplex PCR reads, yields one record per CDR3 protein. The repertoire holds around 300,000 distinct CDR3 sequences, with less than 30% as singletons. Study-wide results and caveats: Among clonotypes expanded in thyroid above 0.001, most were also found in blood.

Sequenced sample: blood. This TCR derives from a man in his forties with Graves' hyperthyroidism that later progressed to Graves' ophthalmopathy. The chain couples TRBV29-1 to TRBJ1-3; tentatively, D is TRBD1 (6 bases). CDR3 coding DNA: TGCAGCGTTACAGGGCCTGGAAACACCATATATTTT. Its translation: CSVTGPGNTIYF.